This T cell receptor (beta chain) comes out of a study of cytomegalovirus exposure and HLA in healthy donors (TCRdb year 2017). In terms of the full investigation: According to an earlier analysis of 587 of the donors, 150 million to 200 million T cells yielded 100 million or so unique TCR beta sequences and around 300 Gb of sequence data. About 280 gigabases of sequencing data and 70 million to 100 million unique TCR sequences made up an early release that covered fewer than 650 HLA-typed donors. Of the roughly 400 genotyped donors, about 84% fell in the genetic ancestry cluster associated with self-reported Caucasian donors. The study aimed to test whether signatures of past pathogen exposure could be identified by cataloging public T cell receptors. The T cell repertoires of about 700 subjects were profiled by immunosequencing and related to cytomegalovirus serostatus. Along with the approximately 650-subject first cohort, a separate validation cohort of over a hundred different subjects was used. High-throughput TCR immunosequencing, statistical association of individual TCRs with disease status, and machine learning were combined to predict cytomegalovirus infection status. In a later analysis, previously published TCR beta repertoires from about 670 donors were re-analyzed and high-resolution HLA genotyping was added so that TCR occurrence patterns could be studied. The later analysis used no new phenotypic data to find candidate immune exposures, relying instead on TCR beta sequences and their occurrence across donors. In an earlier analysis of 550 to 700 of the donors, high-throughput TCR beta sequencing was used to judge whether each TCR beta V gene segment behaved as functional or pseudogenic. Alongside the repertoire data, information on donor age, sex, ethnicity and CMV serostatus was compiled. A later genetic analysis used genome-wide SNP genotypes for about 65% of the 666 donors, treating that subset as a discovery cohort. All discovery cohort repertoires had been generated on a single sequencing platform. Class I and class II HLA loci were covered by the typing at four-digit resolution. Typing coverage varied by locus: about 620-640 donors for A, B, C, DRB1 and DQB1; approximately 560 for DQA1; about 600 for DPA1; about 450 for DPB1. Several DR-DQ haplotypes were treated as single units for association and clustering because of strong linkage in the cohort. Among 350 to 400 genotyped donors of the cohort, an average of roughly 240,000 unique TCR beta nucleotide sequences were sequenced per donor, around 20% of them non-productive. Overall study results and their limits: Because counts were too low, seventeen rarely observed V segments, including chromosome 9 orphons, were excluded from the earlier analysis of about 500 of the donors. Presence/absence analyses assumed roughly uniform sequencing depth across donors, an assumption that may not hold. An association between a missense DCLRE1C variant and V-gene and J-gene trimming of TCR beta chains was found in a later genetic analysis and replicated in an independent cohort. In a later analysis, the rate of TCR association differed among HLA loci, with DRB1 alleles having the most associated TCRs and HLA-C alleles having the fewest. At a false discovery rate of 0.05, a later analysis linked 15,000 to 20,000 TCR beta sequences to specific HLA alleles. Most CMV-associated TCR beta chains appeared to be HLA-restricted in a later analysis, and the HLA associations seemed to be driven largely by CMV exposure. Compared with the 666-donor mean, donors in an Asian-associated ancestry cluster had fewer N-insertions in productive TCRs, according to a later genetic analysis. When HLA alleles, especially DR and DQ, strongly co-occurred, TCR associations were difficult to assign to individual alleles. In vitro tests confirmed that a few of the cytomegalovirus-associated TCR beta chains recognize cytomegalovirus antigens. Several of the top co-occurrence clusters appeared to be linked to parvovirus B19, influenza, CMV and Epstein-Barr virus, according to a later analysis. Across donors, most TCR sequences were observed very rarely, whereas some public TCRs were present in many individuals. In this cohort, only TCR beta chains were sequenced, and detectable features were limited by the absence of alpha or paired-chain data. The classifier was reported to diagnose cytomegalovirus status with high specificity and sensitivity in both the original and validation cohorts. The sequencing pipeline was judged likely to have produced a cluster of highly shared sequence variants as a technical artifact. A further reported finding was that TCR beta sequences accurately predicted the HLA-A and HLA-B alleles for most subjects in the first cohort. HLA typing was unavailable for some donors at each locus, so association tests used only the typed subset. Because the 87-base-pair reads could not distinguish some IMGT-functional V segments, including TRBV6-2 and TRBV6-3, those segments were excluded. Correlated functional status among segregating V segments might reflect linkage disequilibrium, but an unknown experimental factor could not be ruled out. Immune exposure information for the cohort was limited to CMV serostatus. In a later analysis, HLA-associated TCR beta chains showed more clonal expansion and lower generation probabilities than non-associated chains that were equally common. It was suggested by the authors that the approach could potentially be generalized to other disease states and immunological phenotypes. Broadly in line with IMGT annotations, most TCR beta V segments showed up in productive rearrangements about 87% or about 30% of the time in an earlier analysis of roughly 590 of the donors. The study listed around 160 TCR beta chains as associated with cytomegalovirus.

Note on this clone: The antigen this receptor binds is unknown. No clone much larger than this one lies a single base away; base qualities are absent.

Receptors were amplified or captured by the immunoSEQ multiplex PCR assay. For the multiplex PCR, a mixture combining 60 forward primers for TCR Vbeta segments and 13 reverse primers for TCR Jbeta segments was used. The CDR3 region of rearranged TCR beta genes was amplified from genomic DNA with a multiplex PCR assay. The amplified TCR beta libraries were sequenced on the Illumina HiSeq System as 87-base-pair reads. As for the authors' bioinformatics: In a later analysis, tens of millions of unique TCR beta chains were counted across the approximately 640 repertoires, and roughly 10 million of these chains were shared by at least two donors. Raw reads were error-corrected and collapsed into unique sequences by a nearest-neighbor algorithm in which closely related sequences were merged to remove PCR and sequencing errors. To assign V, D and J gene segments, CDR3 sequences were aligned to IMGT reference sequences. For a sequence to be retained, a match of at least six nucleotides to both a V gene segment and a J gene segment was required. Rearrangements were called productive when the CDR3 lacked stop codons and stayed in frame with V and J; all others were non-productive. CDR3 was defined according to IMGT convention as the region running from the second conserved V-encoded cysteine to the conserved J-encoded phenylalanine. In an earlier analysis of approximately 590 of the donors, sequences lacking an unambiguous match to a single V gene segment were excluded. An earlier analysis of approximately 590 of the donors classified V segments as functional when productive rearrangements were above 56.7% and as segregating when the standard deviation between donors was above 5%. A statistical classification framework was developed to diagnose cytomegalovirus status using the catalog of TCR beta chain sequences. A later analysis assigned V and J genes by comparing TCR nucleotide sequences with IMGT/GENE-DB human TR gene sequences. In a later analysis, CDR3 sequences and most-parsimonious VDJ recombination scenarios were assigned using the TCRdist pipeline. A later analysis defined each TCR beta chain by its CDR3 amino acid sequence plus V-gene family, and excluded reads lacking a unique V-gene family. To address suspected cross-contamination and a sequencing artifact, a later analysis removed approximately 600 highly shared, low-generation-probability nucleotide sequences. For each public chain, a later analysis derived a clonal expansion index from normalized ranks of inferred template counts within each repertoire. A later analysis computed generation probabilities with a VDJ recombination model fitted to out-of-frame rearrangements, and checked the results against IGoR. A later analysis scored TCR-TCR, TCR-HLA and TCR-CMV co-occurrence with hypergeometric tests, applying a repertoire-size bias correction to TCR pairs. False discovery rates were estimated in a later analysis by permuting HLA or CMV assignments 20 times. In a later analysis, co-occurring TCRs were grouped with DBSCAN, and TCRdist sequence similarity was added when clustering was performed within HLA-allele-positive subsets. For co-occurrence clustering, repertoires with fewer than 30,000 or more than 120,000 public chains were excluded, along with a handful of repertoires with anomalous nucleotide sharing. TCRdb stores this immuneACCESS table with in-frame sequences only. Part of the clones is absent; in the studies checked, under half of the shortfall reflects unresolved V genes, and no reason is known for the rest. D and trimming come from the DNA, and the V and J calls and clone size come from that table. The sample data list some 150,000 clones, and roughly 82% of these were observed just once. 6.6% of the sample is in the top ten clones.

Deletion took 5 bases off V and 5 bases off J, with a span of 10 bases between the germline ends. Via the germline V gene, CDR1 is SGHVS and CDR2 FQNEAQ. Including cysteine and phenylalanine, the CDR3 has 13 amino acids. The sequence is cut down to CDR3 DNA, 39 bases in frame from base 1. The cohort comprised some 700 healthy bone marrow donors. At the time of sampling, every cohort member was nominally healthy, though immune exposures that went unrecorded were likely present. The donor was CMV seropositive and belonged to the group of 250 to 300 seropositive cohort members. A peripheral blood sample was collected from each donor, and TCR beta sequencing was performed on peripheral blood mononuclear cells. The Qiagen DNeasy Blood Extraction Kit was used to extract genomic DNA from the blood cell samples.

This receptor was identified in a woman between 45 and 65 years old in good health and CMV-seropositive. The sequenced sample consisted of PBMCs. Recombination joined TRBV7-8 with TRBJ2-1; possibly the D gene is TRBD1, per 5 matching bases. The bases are TGTGCCAGCAGCCCTGACAGAAACAATGAGCAGTTCTTC. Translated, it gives CASSPDRNNEQFF.